This T cell receptor (beta chain) is from a study of shared clonotypes between healthy human individuals. Across the whole study: Every donor yielded three CD4 naive, three CD4 memory, two CD8 naive and one CD8 memory plate.

The study, taken as a whole, reports: Non-shared clonotypes had lower generation probabilities than clonotypes shared by all four sorted-subset donors.

Germline V gives CDR1 ENHRY, CDR2 SYGVKD. This CDR3 is 13 amino acids long. Trimming shortened V by 6 bases and J by 1 base, and 9 bases separated the two germline ends. Assay runs were performed at deep level. Each subset's genomic DNA was shared equally among a number of immunoSEQ plates. Only in-frame clones appear in the TCRdb table, and some are missing; sequencing was by immunoSEQ multiplex PCR. Here the sample spans approximately 2.1 million clones, more than 80% being singletons. Notes on this clone: Its antigen is unknown.

The sample consisted of naive CD4+ T cells from PBMCs. Sample subset: CD45RA+ positively selected. This rearrangement joins TRBV10-3 to TRBJ1-1; D ambiguous. The source of this sequence is a man between 18 and 29 years old in good health. Some clones in this sample may be carry-over from other donors' samples. CDR3 DNA: TGTGCCATCAGACCGGTCCAGAACACTGAAGCTTTCTTT. It yields the protein CAIRPVQNTEAFF.